This T cell receptor (beta chain) derives from a study of PD-L1 blockade in urothelial cancer. Time point here: pretreatment peripheral blood. Profiled with immunoSEQ multiplex PCR; TCRdb holds only in-frame clones, not every one. The sample shows over 30,000 clones, over 70% of them seen only once. Sequenced here: PBMCs, sampled around atezolizumab (anti-PD-L1) treatment. This sequence originates from a man aged 60 to 69 with urothelial cancer.

For the CDR3, the DNA is TGCAGCGTTGGGGGACTGAGCTCCTACGAGCAGTACTTC. Its translation is CSVGGLSSYEQYF. The gene calls are TRBV29-1 and TRBJ2-7, with D possibly matching TRBD2 (6 bases). The CDR3 has 13 amino acids. Between the trimmed V and J ends, which lost 4 bases and 0 bases, there was a span of 10 bases. The V gene's germline CDR1 is SQVTM and CDR2 ANQGSEA.